These 27 T cell receptor beta chains were all obtained from the same sample, sequenced in a study of T cells in localized non-small cell lung cancer. This table comes from immunoSEQ multiplex PCR, and its TCRdb copy is limited to in-frame clones, with some not included. The sample contains about 3,000 clones, approximately 23% of which appear only once. Here the sequenced sample was lung tumor tissue, taken before any cancer treatment. The source of these receptors is a woman aged 40-75 years with stage I lung adenocarcinoma.

A single count supports this clone. The genes are TRBV29-1 and TRBJ1-6; no firm D call. CDR1 SQVTM and CDR2 ANQGSEA come from the germline V gene. CDR3 size: 13 residues. Between the trimmed V and J ends, which lost 4 bases and 8 bases, there was a span of 12 bases. The CDR3 nucleotides read TGCAGCGTTGTGGAAGGACCGTATTCACCCCTCCACTTT. It is translated as CSVVEGPYSPLHF.

The chain joins TRBV6-8 to TRBJ2-5; perhaps TRBD2 as D (6 bases). The germline gives CDR1 MNHGY, CDR2 SAAAGT. Trimming took off 2 bases at V and 5 bases at J, with 6 bases between the two ends. The CDR3 has 12 amino acids. CDR3 sequence: CASSYAGETQYF. The CDR3 DNA follows: TGTGCCAGCAGTTACGCGGGGGAGACCCAGTACTTC.

This clone came up a few times. The genes are TRBV9 and TRBJ2-2; 9 positions match TRBD1. The germline gives CDR1 SGDLS, CDR2 YYNGEE. The CDR3 is 15 residues long. V shed 5 bases and J 6 bases; nucleotides not matched to a gene: 8. CDR3 sequence reads: CASRTRQGDAGELFF. The CDR3 region has the DNA TGTGCCAGCAGAACCCGACAGGGGGACGCCGGGGAGCTGTTTTTT. Full variable domain (outside the CDR3, taken from reference TRBV9 and TRBJ2-2): DSGVTQTPKHLITATGQRVTLRCSPRSGDLSVYWYQQSLDQGLQFLIQYYNGEERAKGNILERFSAQQFPDLHSELNLSSLELGDSALYFCASRTRQGDAGELFFGEGSRLTVL.

This clone was recorded a few times. The chain is built from TRBV29-1 and TRBJ2-1, with 15 bases identical to TRBD2. The CDR3 totals 14 residues. The ends lost 5 bases at V and 6 bases at J; junction bases unmatched: 2. The germline V gene encodes CDR1 SQVTM and CDR2 ANQGSEA. CDR3 loop: CSVLGLAGGNEQFF. The CDR3 DNA reads TGCAGCGTTCTGGGACTAGCGGGGGGCAATGAGCAGTTCTTC.

By sample fraction, this clone is medium-sized. This sequence joins TRBV11-3 and TRBJ2-7; D assignment may be TRBD1 or TRBD2 (7 bases each). The V end lost 3 bases, the J end lost 2 bases, and 11 bases lay between the germline ends. Germline values: CDR1 SGHNT, CDR2 YENEEA. The CDR3 consists of 14 residues. Here the CDR3 reads CASSLQGGTYEQYF. For the CDR3, the DNA is TGTGCCAGCAGCTTGCAGGGGGGGACCTACGAGCAGTACTTC.

This clone appeared a few times. This sequence joins TRBV6-8 and TRBJ2-3; either TRBD1 or TRBD2 may supply D (5 bases each). With 6 bases removed from V and 3 bases from J, the gap between germline ends came to 16 bases. This CDR3 region has 15 residues. Looked up from germline, CDR1 is MNHGY and CDR2 is SAAAGT. The CDR3 DNA is TGTGCCAGCAGCGTCTGGGGGAGTACGACAGATACGCAGTATTTT. Amino acid sequence: CASSVWGSTTDTQYF.

This clone has at least ten counts. The chain links TRBV7-6 to TRBJ1-2, with D tentatively TRBD1 (6 bases). Germline V lookup: CDR1 SGHVS, CDR2 FNYEAQ. There are 17 residues in the CDR3. V lost 1 base to trimming and J lost 6 bases, with 21 bases between them. CDR3 sequence reads: CASSLGGAVPGLDGYTF. As DNA, the CDR3 is TGTGCCAGCAGCTTAGGGGGGGCAGTCCCCGGGCTGGATGGCTACACCTTC.

This clone is labeled as medium-sized. This chain joins TRBV11-3 and TRBJ2-1, with TRBD2 matching 11 bases. V shed 6 bases and J 4 bases; nucleotides not matched to a gene: 8. This CDR3 spans 16 amino acids. The germline V gene encodes CDR1 SGHNT and CDR2 YENEEA. The CDR3 spells CASRVQLAGVYNEQFF. In DNA, the CDR3 is TGTGCCAGCAGGGTCCAACTAGCGGGGGTGTACAATGAGCAGTTCTTC. The full variable domain, in which reference TRBV11-3 and TRBJ2-1 provide the parts outside the CDR3, is EAGVVQSPRYKIIEKKQPVAFWCNPISGHNTLYWYLQNLGQGPELLIRYENEEAVDDSQLPKDRFSAERLKGVDSTLKIQPAELGDSAVYLCASRVQLAGVYNEQFFGPGTRLTVL.

This clone is classed as medium-sized. The chain couples TRBV6-8 to TRBJ1-3; D uncertain. V lost 5 bases to trimming and J lost 4 bases, with 12 bases between them. Germline-derived CDR1 and CDR2 are MNHGY and SAAAGT. The length of the CDR3 is 14 residues. The CDR3 DNA sequence: TGTGCCAGCAGTCTAAATACTGCCGGAAACACCATATATTTT. Its translation: CASSLNTAGNTIYF.

This clone is large within its sample. This sequence joins TRBV11-3 and TRBJ2-4, with TRBD1 identical over 8 bases. Germline CDR1 and CDR2: SGHNT and YENEEA. This CDR3 contains 16 residues. The junction had 11 bases not matched to a gene; V was cut back by 8 bases and J by 2 bases. Here the CDR3 reads CASSPDRVGSKNIQYF. The CDR3, as DNA: TGTGCCAGCTCACCGGACAGGGTCGGCTCCAAAAACATTCAGTACTTC.

This clone came up a few times. V usage is TRBV6-8 and J usage is TRBJ1-2; D uncertain. The V gene's germline CDR1 is MNHGY and CDR2 SAAAGT. Between the trimmed V and J ends, which lost 5 bases and 7 bases, there was a span of 14 bases. CDR3 size: 13 residues. The chain's CDR3 is CASSAVESSGYTF. The CDR3 nucleotides are TGTGCCAGCAGTGCTGTGGAGTCGAGTGGCTACACCTTC.

This clone was counted only a few times. The chain links TRBV6-8 to TRBJ1-2, with a possible D match to TRBD1 (6 bases). The V end lost 6 bases, the J end lost 8 bases, and 16 bases lay between the germline ends. The CDR3 extends over 13 amino acids. Germline V CDR1 and CDR2: MNHGY, SAAAGT. The CDR3 is CASSSRGAGGYTF. The CDR3 nucleotides are TGTGCCAGCAGCAGCCGGGGGGCCGGGGGCTACACCTTC.

V usage is TRBV18 and J usage is TRBJ2-1; 7 bases are shared with TRBD1. Germline V gene data show CDR1 as KGHSH and CDR2 as LQKENI. After removal of 4 bases from V and 15 bases from J, the junction contained 9 bases not matched to a gene. This CDR3 has 12 residues. CDR3: CASSRRGGDPFF. As DNA, the CDR3 is TGTGCCAGCTCACGTCGAGGGGGCGATCCGTTCTTC.

The chain uses TRBV5-1 and TRBJ2-7; 10 bases match TRBD1. The length of the CDR3 is 14 residues. Germline V gene sequence: CDR1 SGHRS, CDR2 YFSETQ. Trimming cost V 0 bases and J 3 bases; bases outside gene matches: 0. This chain's CDR3 is CASSLGDRGYEQYF. CDR3 sequence (DNA): TGCGCCAGCAGCTTGGGGGACAGGGGCTACGAGCAGTACTTC.

This clone appeared a few times. V is TRBV7-4 and J is TRBJ1-1; D is unclear. The length of the CDR3 is 13 residues. Per the germline V gene, CDR1 is SGHVT and CDR2 is SQSDAQ. V gave up 3 bases and J gave up 4 bases, with 9 bases separating them. CDR3 sequence reads: CASSFPPTTEAFF. The CDR3 DNA is TGTGCCAGCAGCTTTCCGCCCACCACTGAAGCTTTCTTT.

The chain carries TRBV6-8 and TRBJ1-2; the D gene is possibly TRBD1 (6 bases). CDR1 is MNHGY and CDR2 is SAAAGT in the germline V gene. V shed 6 bases and J shed 4 bases, with 9 bases lying between them. The CDR3 covers 12 residues. The DNA for the CDR3 is TGTGCCAGCAGGCCAGGGGTCTATGGCTACACCTTC. It is translated as CASRPGVYGYTF.

J is TRBJ1-3 and V is TRBV5-1; D perhaps matches TRBD1 (6 bases). The V and J ends lost 1 base and 0 bases respectively, with 8 bases between them. This CDR3 comprises 15 residues. Looked up from germline, CDR1 is SGHRS and CDR2 is YFSETQ. CDR3 in DNA: TGCGCCAGCAGCTTGAGGGGGGACTCTGGAAACACCATATATTTT. Its protein is CASSLRGDSGNTIYF.

This clone turned up a few times. V and J are TRBV6-8 and TRBJ1-1; D is perhaps TRBD1 (5 bases). CDR3 length: 13 amino acids. CDR1 MNHGY and CDR2 SAAAGT come from the germline V gene. The germline V and J ends were trimmed by 0 bases and 8 bases, with 10 bases remaining between them. The CDR3 reads CASSYSRGGEAFF. The CDR3 region has the DNA TGTGCCAGCAGTTACTCGCGGGGGGGAGAAGCTTTCTTT.

This clone occurred a few times. The genes are TRBV6-8 and TRBJ2-5, with TRBD2 matching 9 bases. The CDR3 runs to 16 residues. Trimming cost V 5 bases and J 4 bases; bases outside gene matches: 11. Per germline, CDR1 MNHGY and CDR2 SAAAGT. The CDR3, as DNA: TGTGCCAGCAGTCCCCTCTGGGCGGGGGGGCTAGAGACCCAGTACTTC. Protein product: CASSPLWAGGLETQYF.

This clone was observed a handful of times. V and J are TRBV30 and TRBJ1-1, with a possible D match to TRBD1 (5 bases). Trimming took 3 bases from V and 6 from J, leaving 14 bases between them. Germline V gene data show CDR1 as GTSNPN and CDR2 as SVGIG (reference sequence). There are 13 residues in the CDR3. The CDR3 DNA reads TGTGCCTGGAGCTTTGGGGGAGTGGCTGAAGCTTTCTTT. Translating it yields CAWSFGGVAEAFF. Based on the CDR3 plus reference TRBV30 and TRBJ1-1, the full variable domain is SQTIHQWPATLVQPVGSPLSLECTVEGTSNPNLYWYRQAAGRGLQLLFYSVGIGQISSEVPQNLSASRPQDRQFILSSKKLLLSDSGFYLCAWSFGGVAEAFFGQGTRLTVV.

The rearrangement uses TRBV10-1 and TRBJ2-7, with TRBD2 identical over 7 bases. The CDR3 runs 13 residues. Losses at the gene ends were 3 bases for V and 7 bases for J; bases not matched to a gene: 6. Germline V gene lookup returns CDR1 WNHNN and CDR2 SYGVQD (reference sequence). CDR3 loop: CASSDGGGGEQYF. DNA for the CDR3: TGCGCCAGCAGTGACGGTGGGGGAGGGGAGCAGTACTTC.

This clone was observed a handful of times. J is TRBJ1-1 and V is TRBV11-3, with TRBD1 identical over 7 bases. The CDR3 spans 15 residues. Germline CDR1 reads SGHNT; CDR2 reads YENEEA. J lost 2 bases, V lost 4 bases, and 7 bases had no gene match. Here the CDR3 reads CASSSLTGSNTEAFF. The CDR3 DNA follows: TGTGCCAGCAGCTCCCTGACAGGGTCCAACACTGAAGCTTTCTTT.

The chain employs TRBV11-3 and TRBJ2-1; D not resolved. The CDR3 has 15 amino acids. Between the trimmed V and J ends, which lost 2 bases and 0 bases, there was a span of 8 bases. From germline, CDR1 is SGHNT and CDR2 YENEEA. The CDR3: CASSLLRSSYNEQFF. CDR3 DNA sequence: TGTGCCAGCAGCTTATTACGAAGCTCCTACAATGAGCAGTTCTTC.

In its sample, this clone ranks as large (0.1 to 1%). The chain is built from TRBV9 and TRBJ1-1, with D possibly matching TRBD1 (5 bases). This CDR3 is built from 12 residues. Trimming cost V 6 bases and J 8 bases, with 14 bases left between them. The germline V gene has CDR1 SGDLS and CDR2 YYNGEE. The CDR3: CASNAEGPEAFF. CDR3 sequence (DNA): TGTGCCAGCAACGCTGAGGGGCCGGAAGCTTTCTTT. Filled out from reference TRBV9 and TRBJ1-1, the complete variable domain reads DSGVTQTPKHLITATGQRVTLRCSPRSGDLSVYWYQQSLDQGLQFLIQYYNGEERAKGNILERFSAQQFPDLHSELNLSSLELGDSALYFCASNAEGPEAFFGQGTRLTVV.

This clone is medium-sized (0.01 to 0.1%) by share. The chain joins TRBV9 to TRBJ1-5, with TRBD1 identical over 9 bases. Per germline, CDR1 SGDLS and CDR2 YYNGEE. The CDR3 loop spans 14 amino acids. Trimming cost V 3 bases and J 7 bases; bases outside gene matches: 5. The CDR3 region has the DNA TGTGCCAGCAGCGATGGGACAGGGAGGCAGCCCCAGCATTTT. Translation: CASSDGTGRQPQHF.

This clone was seen a handful of times. CDR3: CASSPGGSSYEQYF. The CDR3 DNA is TGTGCCAGCAGCCCGGGCGGGAGCTCCTACGAGCAGTACTTC. The V and J genes are TRBV11-3 and TRBJ2-7, with 7 bases that match TRBD2. V shed 5 bases and J 0 bases; nucleotides not matched to a gene: 4. This CDR3 spans 14 amino acids. CDR1 is SGHNT, CDR2 YENEEA, per germline.

In this sample, this clone is large. At one of its ends the junction is not consistent with the germline gene, which may arise from a read error. This chain joins TRBV9 and TRBJ1-1; D remains unclear. Per the germline V gene, CDR1 is SGDLS and CDR2 is YYNGEE. This CDR3 contains 13 residues. CDR3 sequence: CASSVSPNNEAFF. The CDR3, as DNA: TGTGCCAGCAGCGTAAGTCCAAACAATGAAGCTTTCTTT.